This T cell receptor (beta chain) stems from a study of T cells in women clearing cervical HPV infection. V lost 3 bases, J lost 6 bases, and 17 bases lay in between. The CDR3 is made up of 16 amino acids. CDR1 SNHLY and CDR2 FYNNEI come from the germline V gene. TCRdb's table, derived via immunoSEQ multiplex PCR, lists solely in-frame clones and lacks some. This sample lists some 46,000 clones; its ten largest clones have roughly a third. Regarding this clone: The read terminates 3 residues before the CDR3 end, so the remaining end is supplied by the germline J gene.

Source material: blood buffy coat. This clonotype was sampled from a woman aged 18 to 75 with a cervical HPV16 infection that either progressed to CIN3+ or cleared (not recorded which). The chain joins TRBV2 to TRBJ2-2; maybe TRBD1 (5 bases). The CDR3 here is CASSEGRVSPAGELFF. The CDR3 DNA, read in part, is TGTGCCAGCAGTGAGGGGCGTGTTTCGCCGGCCGGGGAG.